This TCR beta chain stems from a study of blood T cell repertoires in COVID-19. In the study overall: Whether acute or convalescent, the COVID-19 samples came from the United States, Italy and Spain. Sources were T cells, B-cell-depleted T cells, or PBMCs; the material itself was cDNA or gDNA.

Between the trimmed V and J ends, which lost 3 bases and 1 base, there was a span of 7 bases. The CDR3 spans 13 residues. Germline V gene lookup returns CDR1 SGDLS and CDR2 YYNGEE. Original handling: Using reference gene primer amplification, nucleated cell counts were estimated. The protocol was immunoSEQ multiplex PCR, while the TCRdb copy is restricted to in-frame clones and leaves out a portion. V and J calls and clone size follow that table, whereas D and trimming were derived from the DNA. Of some 150,000 clones listed, 80% to 90% are singletons. The chain has TRBV9 and TRBJ1-1; tentative D call: TRBD1 (6 bases). The source material was peripheral blood. This sequence originates from a man in his 70s with acute or convalescent COVID-19. CDR3: CASSATGNTEAFF. For the CDR3, the DNA is TGTGCCAGCAGCGCGACAGGGAACACTGAAGCTTTCTTT.